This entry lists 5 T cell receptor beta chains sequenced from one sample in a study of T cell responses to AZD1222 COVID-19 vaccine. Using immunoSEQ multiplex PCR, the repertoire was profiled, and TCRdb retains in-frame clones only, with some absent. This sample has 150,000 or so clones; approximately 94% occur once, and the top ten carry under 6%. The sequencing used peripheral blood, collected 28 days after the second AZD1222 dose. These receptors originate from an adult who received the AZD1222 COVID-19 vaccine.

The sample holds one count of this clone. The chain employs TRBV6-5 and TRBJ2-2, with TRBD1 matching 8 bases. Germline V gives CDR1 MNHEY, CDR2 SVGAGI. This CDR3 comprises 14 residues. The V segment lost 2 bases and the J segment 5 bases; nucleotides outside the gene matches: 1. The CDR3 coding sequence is TGTGCCAGCAGTTACGACAGGGGAACCGGGGAGCTGTTTTTT. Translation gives CASSYDRGTGELFF.

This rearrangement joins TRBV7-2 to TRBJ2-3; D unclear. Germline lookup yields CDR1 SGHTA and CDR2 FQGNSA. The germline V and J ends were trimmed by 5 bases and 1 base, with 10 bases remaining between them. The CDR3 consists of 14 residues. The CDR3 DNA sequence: TGTGCCAGCAGCCCCGACTCGCGCACAGATACGCAGTATTTT. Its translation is CASSPDSRTDTQYF.

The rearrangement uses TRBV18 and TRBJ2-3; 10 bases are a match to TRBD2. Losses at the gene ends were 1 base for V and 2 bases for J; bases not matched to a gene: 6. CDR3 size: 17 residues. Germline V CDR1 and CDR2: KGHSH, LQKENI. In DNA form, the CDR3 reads TGTGCCAGCTCACCACAGATAGCGGGAGGAACCACAGATACGCAGTATTTT. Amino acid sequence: CASSPQIAGGTTDTQYF.

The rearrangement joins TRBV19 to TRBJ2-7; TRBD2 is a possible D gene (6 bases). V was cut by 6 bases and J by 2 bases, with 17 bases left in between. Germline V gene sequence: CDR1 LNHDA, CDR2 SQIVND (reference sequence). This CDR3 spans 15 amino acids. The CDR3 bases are TGTGCCAGTAGCCGACTAGTTTACGCTCCCTACGAGCAGTACTTC. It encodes CASSRLVYAPYEQYF. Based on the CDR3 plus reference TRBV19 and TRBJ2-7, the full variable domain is DGGITQSPKYLFRKEGQNVTLSCEQNLNHDAMYWYRQDPGQGLRLIYYSQIVNDFQKGDIAEGYSVSREKKESFPLTVTSAQKNPTAFYLCASSRLVYAPYEQYFGPGTRLTVT.

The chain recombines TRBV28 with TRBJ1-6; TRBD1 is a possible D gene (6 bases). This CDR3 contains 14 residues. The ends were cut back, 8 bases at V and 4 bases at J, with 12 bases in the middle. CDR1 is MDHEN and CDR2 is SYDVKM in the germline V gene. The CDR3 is CASGGTPYNSPLHF. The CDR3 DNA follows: TGTGCCAGCGGGGGGACACCTTATAATTCACCCCTCCACTTT.